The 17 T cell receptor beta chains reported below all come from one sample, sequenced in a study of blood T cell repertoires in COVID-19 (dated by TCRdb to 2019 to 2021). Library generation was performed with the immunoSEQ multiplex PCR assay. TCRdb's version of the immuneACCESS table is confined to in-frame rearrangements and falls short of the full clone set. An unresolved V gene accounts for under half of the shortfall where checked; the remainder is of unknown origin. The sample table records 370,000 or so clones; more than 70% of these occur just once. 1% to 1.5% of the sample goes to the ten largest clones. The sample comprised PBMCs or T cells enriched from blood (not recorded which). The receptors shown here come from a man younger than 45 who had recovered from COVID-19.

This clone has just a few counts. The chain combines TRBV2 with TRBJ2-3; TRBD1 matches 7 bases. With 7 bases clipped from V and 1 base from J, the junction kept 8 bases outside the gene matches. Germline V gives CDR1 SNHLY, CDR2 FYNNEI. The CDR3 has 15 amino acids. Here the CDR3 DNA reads TGTGCCAGCAAAGAGAACAGGGGCGGCACAGATACGCAGTATTTT. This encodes CASKENRGGTDTQYF. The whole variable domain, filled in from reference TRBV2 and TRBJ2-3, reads EPEVTQTPSHQVTQMGQEVILRCVPISNHLYFYWYRQILGQKVEFLVSFYNNEISEKSEIFDDQFSVERPDGSNFTLKIRSTKLEDSAMYFCASKENRGGTDTQYFGPGTRLTVL.

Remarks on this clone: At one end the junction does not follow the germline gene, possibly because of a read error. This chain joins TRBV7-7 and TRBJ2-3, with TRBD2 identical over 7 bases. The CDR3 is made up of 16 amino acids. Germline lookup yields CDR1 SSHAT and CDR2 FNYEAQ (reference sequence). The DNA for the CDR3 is TGTGCTAGCAGCTTAGAACCGGGACTATCGGTAGATACGCAGTATTTT. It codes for CASSLEPGLSVDTQYF.

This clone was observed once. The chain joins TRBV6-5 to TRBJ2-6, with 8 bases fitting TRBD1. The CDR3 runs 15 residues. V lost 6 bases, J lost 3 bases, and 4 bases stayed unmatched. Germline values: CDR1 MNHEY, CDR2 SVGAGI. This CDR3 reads CASRRTGIGANVLTF. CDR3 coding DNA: TGTGCCAGCAGAAGGACAGGGATTGGGGCCAACGTCCTGACTTTC.

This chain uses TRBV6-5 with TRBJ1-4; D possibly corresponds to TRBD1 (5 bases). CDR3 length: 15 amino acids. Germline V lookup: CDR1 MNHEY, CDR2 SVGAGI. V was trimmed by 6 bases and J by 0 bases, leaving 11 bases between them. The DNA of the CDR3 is TGTGCCAGCAGACCTCAGGGCACAACTAATGAAAAACTGTTTTTT. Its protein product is CASRPQGTTNEKLFF.

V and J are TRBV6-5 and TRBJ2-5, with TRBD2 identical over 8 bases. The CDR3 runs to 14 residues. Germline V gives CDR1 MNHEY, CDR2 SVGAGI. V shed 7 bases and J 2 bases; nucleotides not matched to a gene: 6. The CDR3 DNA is TGTGCCAGCAACCTAGCGGGCCTACAAGAGACCCAGTACTTC. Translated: CASNLAGLQETQYF.

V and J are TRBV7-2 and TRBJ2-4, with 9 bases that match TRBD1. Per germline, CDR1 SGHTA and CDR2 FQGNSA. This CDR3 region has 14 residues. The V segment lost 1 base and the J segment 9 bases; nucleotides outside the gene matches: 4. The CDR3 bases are TGTGCCAGCAGCTTAGGGGGACAGGGTCCCATTCAGTACTTC. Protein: CASSLGGQGPIQYF.

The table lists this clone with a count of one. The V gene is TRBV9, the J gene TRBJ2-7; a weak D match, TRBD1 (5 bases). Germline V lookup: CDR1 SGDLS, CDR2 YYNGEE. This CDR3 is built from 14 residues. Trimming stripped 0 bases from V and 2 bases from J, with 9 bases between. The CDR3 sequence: CASSVGGQAYEQYF. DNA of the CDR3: TGTGCCAGCAGCGTAGGTGGACAAGCCTACGAGCAGTACTTC.

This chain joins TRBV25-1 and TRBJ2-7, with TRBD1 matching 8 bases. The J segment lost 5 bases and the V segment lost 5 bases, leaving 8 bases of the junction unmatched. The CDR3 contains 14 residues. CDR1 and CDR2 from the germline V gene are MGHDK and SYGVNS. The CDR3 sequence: CASSWTGNRDEQYF. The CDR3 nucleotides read TGTGCCAGCAGTTGGACAGGGAACAGGGACGAGCAGTACTTC.

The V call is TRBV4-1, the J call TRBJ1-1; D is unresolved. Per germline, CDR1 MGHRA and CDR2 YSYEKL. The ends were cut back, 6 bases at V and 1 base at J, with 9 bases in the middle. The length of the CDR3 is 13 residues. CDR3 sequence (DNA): TGCGCCAGCAGACGACTGCCGAACACTGAAGCTTTCTTT. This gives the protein CASRRLPNTEAFF.

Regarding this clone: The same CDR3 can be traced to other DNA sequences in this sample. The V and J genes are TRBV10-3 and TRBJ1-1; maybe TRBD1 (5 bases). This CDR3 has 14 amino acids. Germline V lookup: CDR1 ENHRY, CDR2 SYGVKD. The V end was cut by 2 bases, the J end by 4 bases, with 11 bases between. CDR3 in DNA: TGTGCCATCAGTGAGCTTCAGGGTAGCACTGAAGCTTTCTTT. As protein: CAISELQGSTEAFF.

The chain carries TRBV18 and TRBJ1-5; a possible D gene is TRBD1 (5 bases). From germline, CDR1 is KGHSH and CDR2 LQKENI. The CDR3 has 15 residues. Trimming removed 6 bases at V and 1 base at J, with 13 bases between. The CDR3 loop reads CASSLTEGSNQPQHF. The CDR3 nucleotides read TGTGCCAGCTCCCTAACGGAGGGGAGCAATCAGCCCCAGCATTTT.

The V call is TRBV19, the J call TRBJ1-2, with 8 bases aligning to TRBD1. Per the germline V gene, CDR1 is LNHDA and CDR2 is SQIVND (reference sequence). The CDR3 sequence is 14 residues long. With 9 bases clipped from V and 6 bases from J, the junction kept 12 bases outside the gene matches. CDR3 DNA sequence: TGTGCCAGCATCGGGGACAGGAGGCTAGATGGCTACACCTTC. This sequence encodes CASIGDRRLDGYTF. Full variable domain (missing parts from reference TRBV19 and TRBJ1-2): DGGITQSPKYLFRKEGQNVTLSCEQNLNHDAMYWYRQDPGQGLRLIYYSQIVNDFQKGDIAEGYSVSREKKESFPLTVTSAQKNPTAFYLCASIGDRRLDGYTFGSGTRLTVV.

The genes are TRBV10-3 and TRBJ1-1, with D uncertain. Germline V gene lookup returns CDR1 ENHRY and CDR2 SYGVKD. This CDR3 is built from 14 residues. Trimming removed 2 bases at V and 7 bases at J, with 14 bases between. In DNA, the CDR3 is TGTGCCATCAGTGAGAACCCGGACTACGGTGAAGCTTTCTTT. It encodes CAISENPDYGEAFF.

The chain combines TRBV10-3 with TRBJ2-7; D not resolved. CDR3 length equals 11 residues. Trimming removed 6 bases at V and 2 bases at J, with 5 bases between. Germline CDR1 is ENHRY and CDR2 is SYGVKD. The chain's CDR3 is CAIRAAYEQYF. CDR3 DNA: TGTGCCATCAGGGCGGCCTACGAGCAGTACTTC.

The CDR3 DNA reads as TGTGCCAGCAGTCCCCCTTTTGGGGGAGGTGTGACTGAAGCTTTCTTT. Translated, it gives CASSPPFGGGVTEAFF. The rearrangement joins TRBV6-6 to TRBJ1-1; tentative D call: TRBD1 (5 bases). CDR1 is MNHNY, CDR2 SVGAGI, per germline (reference sequence). Trimming stripped 5 bases from V and 5 bases from J, with 21 bases between. This CDR3 region has 16 residues.

The CDR3 sequence: CASSGTAETQYF. The DNA for the CDR3 is TGTGCCAGCAGCGGGACAGCGGAGACCCAGTACTTC. The chain couples TRBV9 to TRBJ2-5; D perhaps matches TRBD1 (6 bases). This CDR3 contains 12 residues. Germline-derived CDR1 and CDR2 are SGDLS and YYNGEE. The ends were cut back, 3 bases at V and 5 bases at J, with 8 bases in the middle. Looking up the rest from reference TRBV9 and TRBJ2-5 gives the full variable domain: DSGVTQTPKHLITATGQRVTLRCSPRSGDLSVYWYQQSLDQGLQFLIQYYNGEERAKGNILERFSAQQFPDLHSELNLSSLELGDSALYFCASSGTAETQYFGPGTRLLVL.

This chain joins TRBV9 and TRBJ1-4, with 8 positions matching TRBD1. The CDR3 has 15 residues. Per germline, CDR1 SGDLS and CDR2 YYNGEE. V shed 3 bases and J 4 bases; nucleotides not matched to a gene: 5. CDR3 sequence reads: CASSAQGARNEKLFF. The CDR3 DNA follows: TGTGCCAGCAGCGCCCAGGGGGCGCGTAATGAAAAACTGTTTTTT.